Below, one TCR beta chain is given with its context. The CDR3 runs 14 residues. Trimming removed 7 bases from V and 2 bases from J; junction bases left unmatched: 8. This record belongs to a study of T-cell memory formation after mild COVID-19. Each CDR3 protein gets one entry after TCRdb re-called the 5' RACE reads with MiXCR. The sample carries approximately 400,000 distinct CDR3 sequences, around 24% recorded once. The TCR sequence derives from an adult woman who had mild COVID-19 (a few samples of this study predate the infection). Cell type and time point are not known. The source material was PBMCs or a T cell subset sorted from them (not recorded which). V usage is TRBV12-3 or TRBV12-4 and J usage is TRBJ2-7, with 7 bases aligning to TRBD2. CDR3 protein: CASTLRGTAYEQYF. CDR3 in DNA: TGTGCCAGCACCTTGCGGGGGACCGCCTACGAGCAGTACTTC.